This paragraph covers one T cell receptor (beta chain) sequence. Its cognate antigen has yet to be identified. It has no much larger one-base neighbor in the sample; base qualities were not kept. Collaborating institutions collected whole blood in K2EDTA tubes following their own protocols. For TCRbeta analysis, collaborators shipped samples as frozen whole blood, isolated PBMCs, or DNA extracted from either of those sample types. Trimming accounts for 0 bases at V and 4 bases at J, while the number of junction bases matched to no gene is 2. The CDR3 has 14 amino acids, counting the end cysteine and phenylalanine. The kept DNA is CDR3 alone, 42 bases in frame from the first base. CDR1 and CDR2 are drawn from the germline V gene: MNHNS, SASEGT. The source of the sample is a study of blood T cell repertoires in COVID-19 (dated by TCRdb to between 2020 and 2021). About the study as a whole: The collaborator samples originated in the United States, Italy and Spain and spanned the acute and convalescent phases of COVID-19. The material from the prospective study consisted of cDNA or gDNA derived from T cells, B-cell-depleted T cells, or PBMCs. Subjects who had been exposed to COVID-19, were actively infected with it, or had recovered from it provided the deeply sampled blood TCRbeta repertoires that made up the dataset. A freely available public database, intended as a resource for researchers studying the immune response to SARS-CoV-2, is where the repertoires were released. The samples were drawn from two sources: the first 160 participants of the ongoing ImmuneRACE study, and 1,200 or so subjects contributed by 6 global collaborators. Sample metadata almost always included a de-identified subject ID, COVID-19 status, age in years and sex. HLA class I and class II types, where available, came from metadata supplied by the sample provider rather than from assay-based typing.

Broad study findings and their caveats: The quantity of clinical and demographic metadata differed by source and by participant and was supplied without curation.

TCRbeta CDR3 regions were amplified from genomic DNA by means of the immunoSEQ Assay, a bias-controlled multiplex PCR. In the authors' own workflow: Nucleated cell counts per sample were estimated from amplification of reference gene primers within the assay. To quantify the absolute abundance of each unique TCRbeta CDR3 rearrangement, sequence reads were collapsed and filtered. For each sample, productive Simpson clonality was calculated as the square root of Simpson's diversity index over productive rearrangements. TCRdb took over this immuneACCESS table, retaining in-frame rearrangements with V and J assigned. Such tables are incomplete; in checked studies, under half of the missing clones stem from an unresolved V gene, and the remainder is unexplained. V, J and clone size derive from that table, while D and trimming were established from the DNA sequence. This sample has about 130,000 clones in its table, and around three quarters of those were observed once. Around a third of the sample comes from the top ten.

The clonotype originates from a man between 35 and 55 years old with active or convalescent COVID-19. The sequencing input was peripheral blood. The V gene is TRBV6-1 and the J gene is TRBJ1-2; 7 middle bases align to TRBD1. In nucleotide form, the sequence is TGTGCCAGCAGTGAAGCCGGACAGGCCTATGGCTACACCTTC. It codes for CASSEAGQAYGYTF.